This record covers a single T cell receptor beta chain. The antigen remains unidentified. Germline trimming cut 3 bases from V and 8 bases from J; bases unmatched to any gene: 6. The CDR3 runs to 15 residues. The germline V gene encodes CDR1 SGHVS and CDR2 FQNEAQ. The PCR ran on 60 Vbeta and 13 Jbeta primers. Measured with immunoSEQ multiplex PCR; TCRdb has only the in-frame clones, and not every one. The profile shows approximately 190,000 clones, about an eighth of them singletons. This specimen belongs to a study of cytomegalovirus exposure and HLA in healthy donors. Study background: Caucasian-associated ancestry cluster membership applied to around 76% of several hundred genotyped donors.

General observations from the study: The study dropped some indistinguishable V segments, TRBV6-2 and TRBV6-3 among them. Sequencing had likely introduced a cluster of highly shared sequence variants as an artifact. When analyzed later, a missense DCLRE1C variant was found to be linked to TCR beta V- and J-gene trimming.

This clonotype was sampled from a man in his fifties or sixties in good health and CMV-seropositive. The chain joins TRBV7-8 to TRBJ1-6; TRBD1 aligns across 8 bases. Sequenced material: PBMCs. In DNA, the CDR3 is TGTGCCAGCAGCTTTGGACAGGGTGAGTATTCACCCCTCCACTTT. Its protein product is CASSFGQGEYSPLHF.